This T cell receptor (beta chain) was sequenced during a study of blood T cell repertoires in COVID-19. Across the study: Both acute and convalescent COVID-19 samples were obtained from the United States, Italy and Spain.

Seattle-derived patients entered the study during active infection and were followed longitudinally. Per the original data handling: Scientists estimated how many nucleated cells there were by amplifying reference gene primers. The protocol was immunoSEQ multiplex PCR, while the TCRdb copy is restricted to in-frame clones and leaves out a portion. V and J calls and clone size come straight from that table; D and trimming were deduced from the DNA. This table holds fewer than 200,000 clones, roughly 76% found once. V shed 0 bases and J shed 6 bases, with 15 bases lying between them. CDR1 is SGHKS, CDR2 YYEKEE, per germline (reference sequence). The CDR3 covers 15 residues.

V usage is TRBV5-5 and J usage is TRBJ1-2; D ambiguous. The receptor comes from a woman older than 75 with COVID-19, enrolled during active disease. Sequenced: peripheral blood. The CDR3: CASSLVTRSWDGYTF. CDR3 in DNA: TGTGCCAGCAGCTTGGTGACACGGTCTTGGGATGGCTACACCTTC.